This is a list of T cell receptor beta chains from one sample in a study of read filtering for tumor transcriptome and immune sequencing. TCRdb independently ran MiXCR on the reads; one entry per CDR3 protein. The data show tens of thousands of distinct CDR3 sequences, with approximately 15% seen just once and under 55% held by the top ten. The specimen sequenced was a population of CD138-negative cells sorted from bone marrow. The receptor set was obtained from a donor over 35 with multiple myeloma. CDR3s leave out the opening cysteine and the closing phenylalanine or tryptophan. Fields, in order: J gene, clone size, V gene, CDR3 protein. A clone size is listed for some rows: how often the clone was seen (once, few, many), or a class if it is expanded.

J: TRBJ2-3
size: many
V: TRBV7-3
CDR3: ASSYRTVRTRGTDTQY

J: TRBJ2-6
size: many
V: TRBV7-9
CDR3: ASSSNRVAGANVLT

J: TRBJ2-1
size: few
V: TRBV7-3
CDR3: ASSSQGVGNEQF

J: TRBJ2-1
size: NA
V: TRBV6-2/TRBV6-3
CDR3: ASTFRESYNEQF

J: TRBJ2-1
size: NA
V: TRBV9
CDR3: ASSVATGSGGYNEQF

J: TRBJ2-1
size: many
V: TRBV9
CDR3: ASSPHGSSYNEQF

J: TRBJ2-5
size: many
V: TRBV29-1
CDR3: SGQLNRAETQY

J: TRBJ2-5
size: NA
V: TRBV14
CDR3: ASSQAGVQETQY

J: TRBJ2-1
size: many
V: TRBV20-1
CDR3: SARDLAGGGYYNEQF

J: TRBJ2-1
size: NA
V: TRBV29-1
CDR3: SGRGGAYNEQF

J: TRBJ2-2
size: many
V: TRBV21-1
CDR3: ASSPVPGQGKNTGELF

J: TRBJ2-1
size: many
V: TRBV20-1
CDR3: SASWLIGQF

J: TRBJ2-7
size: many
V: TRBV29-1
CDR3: SVEGLAGEYEQY

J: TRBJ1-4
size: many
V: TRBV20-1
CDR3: SAIDGATNEKLF

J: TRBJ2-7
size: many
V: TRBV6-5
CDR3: ASSYGSGRAYEQY

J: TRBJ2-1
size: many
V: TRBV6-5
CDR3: ASSYRGGTNNEQF

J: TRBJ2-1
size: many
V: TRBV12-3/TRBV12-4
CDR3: ASTPSGSYNEQF

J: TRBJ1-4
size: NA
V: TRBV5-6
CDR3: ASSLRAENEKLF

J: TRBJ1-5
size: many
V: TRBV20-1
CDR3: SARDLRGGNQPQH

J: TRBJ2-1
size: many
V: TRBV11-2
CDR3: ASSLGRLGDNEQF

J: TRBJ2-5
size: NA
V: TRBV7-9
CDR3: ASSLGALGGGLTFQETQY

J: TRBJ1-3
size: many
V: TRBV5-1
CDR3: ASSLVTGAGNTIY

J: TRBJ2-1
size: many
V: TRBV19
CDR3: ARDEEGPSSYNEQF

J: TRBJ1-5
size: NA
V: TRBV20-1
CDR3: SARRTGKDSQPQH

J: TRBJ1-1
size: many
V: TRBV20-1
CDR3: SARDLGKGPTEAF

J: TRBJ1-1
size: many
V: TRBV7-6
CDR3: ASSLGGDGEAF

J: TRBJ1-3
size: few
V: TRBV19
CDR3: ASSIGGANSGNTIY

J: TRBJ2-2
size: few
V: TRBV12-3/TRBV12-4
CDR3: ASILGRTGELF

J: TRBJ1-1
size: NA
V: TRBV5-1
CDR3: ASSRTGANTEAF

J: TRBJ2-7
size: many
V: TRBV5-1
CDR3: ASSYLAGAGYEQY

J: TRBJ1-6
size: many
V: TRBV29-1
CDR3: SVGGAGDNSPLH

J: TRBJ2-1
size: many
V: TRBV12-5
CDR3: ASGFGNNEQF

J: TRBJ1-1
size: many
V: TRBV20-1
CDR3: SVSGDDAEAF

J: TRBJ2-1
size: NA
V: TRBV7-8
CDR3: ASSLAGHGGSYNEQF

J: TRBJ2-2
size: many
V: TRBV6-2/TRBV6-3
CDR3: ASRTSTNTRELF

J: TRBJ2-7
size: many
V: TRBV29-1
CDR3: SVNRDSLSVEQY

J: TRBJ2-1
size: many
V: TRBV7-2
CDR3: ASSPGQRYNEQF

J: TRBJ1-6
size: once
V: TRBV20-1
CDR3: SALRPDRINSPLH

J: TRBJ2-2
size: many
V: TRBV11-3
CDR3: ASSLDVSGELF